This TCR beta chain came from a study of early T cells in non-severe SARS-CoV-2 infection. About the research overall: Unpaired chains resulted from sequencing bulk RNA of unsorted whole blood.

This clonotype was found many times. Its antigen is not identified. This CDR3 contains 13 residues. The V end was cut by 10 bases, the J end by 1 base, with 13 bases between. Study conclusions and caveats: Lookups in VDJdb leaned toward anti-spike CD8 responses and missed private and CD4 specificities.

The TCR library protocol attached unique molecular identifiers to the individual cDNA molecules. One entry per CDR3 protein, called by TCRdb with MiXCR from the 5' RACE reads. The sample carries some 50,000 distinct CDR3 sequences, about 10% recorded once. The gene calls are TRBV12-3 or TRBV12-4 and TRBJ1-1; weak D call: TRBD1 (5 bases). The sample consisted of whole blood. The clonotype comes from an adult who was a healthcare worker with PCR-confirmed SARS-CoV-2 infection or an uninfected control (not recorded which). The CDR3 bases are TGTGCCAACAGGTGGGGTCGGAACACTGAAGCTTTCTTT. It yields the protein CANRWGRNTEAFF.